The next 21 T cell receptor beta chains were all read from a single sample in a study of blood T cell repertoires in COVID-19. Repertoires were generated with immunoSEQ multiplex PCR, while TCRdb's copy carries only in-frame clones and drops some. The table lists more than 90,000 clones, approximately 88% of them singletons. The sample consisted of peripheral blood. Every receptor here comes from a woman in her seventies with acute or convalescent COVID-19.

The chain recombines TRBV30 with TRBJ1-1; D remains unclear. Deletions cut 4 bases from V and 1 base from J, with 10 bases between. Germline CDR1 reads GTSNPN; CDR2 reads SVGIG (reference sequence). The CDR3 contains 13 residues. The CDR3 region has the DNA TGTGCCTGGACAGGCCGTCGGAACACTGAAGCTTTCTTT. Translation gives CAWTGRRNTEAFF.

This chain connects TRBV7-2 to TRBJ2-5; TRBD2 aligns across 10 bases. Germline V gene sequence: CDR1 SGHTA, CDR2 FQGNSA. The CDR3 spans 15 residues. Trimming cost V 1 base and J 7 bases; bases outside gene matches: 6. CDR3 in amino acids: CASSLGAGGLGTQYF. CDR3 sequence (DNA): TGTGCCAGCAGCTTAGGAGCGGGGGGGCTCGGGACCCAGTACTTC.

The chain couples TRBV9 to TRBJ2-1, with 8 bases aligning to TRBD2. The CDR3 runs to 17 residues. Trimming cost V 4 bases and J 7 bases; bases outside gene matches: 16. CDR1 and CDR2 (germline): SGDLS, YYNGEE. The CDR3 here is CASSLLPASGSLNEQFF. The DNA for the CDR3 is TGTGCCAGCAGCCTACTCCCGGCAAGCGGGAGTTTAAATGAGCAGTTCTTC.

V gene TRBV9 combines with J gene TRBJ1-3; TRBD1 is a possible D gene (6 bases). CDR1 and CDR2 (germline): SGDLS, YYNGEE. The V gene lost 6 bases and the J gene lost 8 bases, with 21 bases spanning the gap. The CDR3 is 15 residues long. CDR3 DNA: TGTGCCAGCAATAGGGGAAACAGGGAAGGGGACACCATATATTTT. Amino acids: CASNRGNREGDTIYF. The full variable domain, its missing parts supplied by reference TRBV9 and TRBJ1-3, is DSGVTQTPKHLITATGQRVTLRCSPRSGDLSVYWYQQSLDQGLQFLIQYYNGEERAKGNILERFSAQQFPDLHSELNLSSLELGDSALYFCASNRGNREGDTIYFGEGSWLTVV.

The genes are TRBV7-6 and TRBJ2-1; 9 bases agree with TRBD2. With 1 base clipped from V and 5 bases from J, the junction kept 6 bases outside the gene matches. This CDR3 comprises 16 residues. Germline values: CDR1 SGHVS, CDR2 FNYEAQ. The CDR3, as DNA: TGTGCCAGCAGCTTAGAGGCGGGAGGGCGGGACAATGAGCAGTTCTTC. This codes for CASSLEAGGRDNEQFF. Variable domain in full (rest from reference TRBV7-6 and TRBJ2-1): GAGVSQSPRYKVTKRGQDVALRCDPISGHVSLYWYRQALGQGPEFLTYFNYEAQQDKSGLPNDRFSAERPEGSISTLTIQRTEQRDSAMYRCASSLEAGGRDNEQFFGPGTRLTVL.

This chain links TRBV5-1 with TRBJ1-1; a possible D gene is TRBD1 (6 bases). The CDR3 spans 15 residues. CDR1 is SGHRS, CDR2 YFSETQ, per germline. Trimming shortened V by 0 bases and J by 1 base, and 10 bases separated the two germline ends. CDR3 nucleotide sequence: TGCGCCAGCAGCTTGGATACAGGGAGGAACACTGAAGCTTTCTTT. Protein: CASSLDTGRNTEAFF. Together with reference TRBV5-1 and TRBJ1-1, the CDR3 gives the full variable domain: KAGVTQTPRYLIKTRGQQVTLSCSPISGHRSVSWYQQTPGQGLQFLFEYFSETQRNKGNFPGRFSGRQFSNSRSEMNVSTLELGDSALYLCASSLDTGRNTEAFFGQGTRLTVV.

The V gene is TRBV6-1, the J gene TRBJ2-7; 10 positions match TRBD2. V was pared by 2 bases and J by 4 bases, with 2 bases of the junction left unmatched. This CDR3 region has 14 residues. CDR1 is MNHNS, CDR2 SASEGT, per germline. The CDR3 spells CASSELAGVYEQYF. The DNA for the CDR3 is TGTGCCAGCAGTGAACTAGCGGGAGTGTACGAGCAGTACTTC.

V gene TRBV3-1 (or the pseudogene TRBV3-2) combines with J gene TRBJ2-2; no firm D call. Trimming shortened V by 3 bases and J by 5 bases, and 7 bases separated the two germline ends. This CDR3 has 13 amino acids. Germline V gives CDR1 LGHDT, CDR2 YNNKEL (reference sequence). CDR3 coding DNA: TGTGCCAGCAGCCAGGCCAGAACCGGGGAGCTGTTTTTT. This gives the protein CASSQARTGELFF.

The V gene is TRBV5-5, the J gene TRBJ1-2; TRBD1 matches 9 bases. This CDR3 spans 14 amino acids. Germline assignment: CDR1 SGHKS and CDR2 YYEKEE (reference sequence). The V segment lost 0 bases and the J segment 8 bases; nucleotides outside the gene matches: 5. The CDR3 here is CASSLDRGLDGYTF. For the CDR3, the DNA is TGTGCCAGCAGCTTGGACAGGGGGCTGGACGGCTACACCTTC.

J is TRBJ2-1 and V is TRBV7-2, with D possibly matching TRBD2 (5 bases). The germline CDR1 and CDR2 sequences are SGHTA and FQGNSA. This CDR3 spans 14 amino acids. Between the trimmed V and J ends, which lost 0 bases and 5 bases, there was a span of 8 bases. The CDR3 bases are TGTGCCAGCAGCTTAGCTGCGGGCGACAATGAGCAGTTCTTC. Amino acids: CASSLAAGDNEQFF.

The CDR3 sequence: CASSLRRGGNQPQHF. The CDR3, as DNA: TGTGCCAGCAGCTTACGAAGGGGAGGGAATCAGCCCCAGCATTTT. The chain recombines TRBV7-8 with TRBJ1-5; tentative D call: TRBD1 (5 bases). V gave up 2 bases and J gave up 4 bases, with 12 bases separating them. Germline-derived CDR1 and CDR2 are SGHVS and FQNEAQ. The CDR3 sequence is 15 residues long. Full variable domain (missing parts from reference TRBV7-8 and TRBJ1-5): GAGVSQSPRYKVAKRGQDVALRCDPISGHVSLFWYQQALGQGPEFLTYFQNEAQLDKSGLPSDRFFAERPEGSVSTLKIQRTQQEDSAVYLCASSLRRGGNQPQHFGDGTRLSIL.

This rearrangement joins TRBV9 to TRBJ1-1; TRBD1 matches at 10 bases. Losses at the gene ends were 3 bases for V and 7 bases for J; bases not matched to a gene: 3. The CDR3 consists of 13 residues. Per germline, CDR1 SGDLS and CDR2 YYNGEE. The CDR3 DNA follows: TGTGCCAGCAGCGAGAGGACAGGGGGTGAAGCTTTCTTT. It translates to CASSERTGGEAFF.

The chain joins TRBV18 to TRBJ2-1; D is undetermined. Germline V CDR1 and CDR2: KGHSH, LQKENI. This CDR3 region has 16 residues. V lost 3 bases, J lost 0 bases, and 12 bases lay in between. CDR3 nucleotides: TGTGCCAGCTCACCTAGCCGACCGGGCTCCTACAATGAGCAGTTCTTC. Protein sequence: CASSPSRPGSYNEQFF. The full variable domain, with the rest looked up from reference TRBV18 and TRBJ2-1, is NAGVMQNPRHLVRRRGQEARLRCSPMKGHSHVYWYRQLPEEGLKFMVYLQKENIIDESGMPKERFSAEFPKEGPSILRIQQVVRGDSAAYFCASSPSRPGSYNEQFFGPGTRLTVL.

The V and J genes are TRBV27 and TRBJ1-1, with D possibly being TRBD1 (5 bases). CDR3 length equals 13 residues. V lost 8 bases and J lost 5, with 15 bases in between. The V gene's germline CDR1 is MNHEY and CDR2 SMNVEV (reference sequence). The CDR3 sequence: CASSLQGGTEAFF. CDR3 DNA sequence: TGTGCCAGCTCGCTCCAGGGAGGAACTGAAGCTTTCTTT.

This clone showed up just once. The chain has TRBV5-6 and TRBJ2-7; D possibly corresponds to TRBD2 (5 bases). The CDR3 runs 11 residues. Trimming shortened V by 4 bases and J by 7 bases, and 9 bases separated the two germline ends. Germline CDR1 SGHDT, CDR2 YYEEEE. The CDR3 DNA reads TGTGCCAGCAGCGGACTCACAGAGCAGTACTTC. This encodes CASSGLTEQYF.

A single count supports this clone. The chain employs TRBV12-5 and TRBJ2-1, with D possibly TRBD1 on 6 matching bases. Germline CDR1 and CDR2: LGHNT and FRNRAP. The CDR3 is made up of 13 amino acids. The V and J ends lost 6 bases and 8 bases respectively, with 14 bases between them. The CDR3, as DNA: TGTGCTAGTGGCCACACAAACAGGGATGAGCAGTTCTTC. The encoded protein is CASGHTNRDEQFF.

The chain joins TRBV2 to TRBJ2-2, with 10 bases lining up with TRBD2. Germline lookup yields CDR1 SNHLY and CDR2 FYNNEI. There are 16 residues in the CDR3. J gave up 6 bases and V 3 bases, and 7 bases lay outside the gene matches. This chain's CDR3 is CASSDYSGGDAGELFF. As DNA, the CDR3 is TGTGCCAGCAGTGATTACAGCGGGGGGGATGCCGGGGAGCTGTTTTTT.

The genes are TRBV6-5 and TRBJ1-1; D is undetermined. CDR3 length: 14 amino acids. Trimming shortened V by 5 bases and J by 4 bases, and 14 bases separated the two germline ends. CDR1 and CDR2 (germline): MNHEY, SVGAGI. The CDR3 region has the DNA TGTGCCAGCAGTAACCCTCCCCTGAGCACTGAAGCTTTCTTT. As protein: CASSNPPLSTEAFF.

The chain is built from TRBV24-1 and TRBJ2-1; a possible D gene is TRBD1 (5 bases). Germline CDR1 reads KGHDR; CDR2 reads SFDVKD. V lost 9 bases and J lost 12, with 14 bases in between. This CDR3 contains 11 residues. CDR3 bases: TGTGCCACCGGGGCTCAGGACATGCAGTTCTTC. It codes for CATGAQDMQFF.

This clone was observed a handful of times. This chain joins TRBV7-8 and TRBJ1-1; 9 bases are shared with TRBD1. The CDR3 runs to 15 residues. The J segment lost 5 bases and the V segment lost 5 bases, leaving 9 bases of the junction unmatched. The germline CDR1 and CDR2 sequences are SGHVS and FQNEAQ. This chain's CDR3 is CASSALTGGFTEAFF. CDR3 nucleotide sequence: TGTGCCAGCAGCGCCCTAACAGGGGGCTTTACTGAAGCTTTCTTT.

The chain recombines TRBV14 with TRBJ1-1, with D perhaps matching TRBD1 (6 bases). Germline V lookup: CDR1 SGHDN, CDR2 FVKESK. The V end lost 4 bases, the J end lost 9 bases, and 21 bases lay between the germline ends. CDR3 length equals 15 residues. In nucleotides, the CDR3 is TGTGCCAGCAGCCCATTCGGATGGGGGGGCGGACAAGCTTTCTTT. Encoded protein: CASSPFGWGGGQAFF.